These 31 T cell receptor beta chains share one sample of origin, sequenced in a study of response to subunit inactivated influenza vaccine. TCRdb called the RT-PCR reads again in MiXCR, with one record for every CDR3 protein. The sample has about 240,000 distinct CDR3 sequences, 12% seen once; the top ten hold 7.8%. Material: non-naive T cells sorted from PBMCs, obtained 14 to 15 days before vaccination. These TCRs come from a man between 50 and 59 years old who received an inactivated influenza vaccine.

This clonotype has just a few counts. J is TRBJ2-5 and V is TRBV7-2, with 14 bases lining up with TRBD2. J gave up 5 bases and V 5 bases, and 10 bases lay outside the gene matches. Germline CDR1 SGHTA, CDR2 FQGNSA. The CDR3 sequence is 17 residues long. The DNA for the CDR3 is TGTGCCAGCAGCCCCGAGACTAGCGGGAGGGCCTGGGAGACCCAGTACTTC. Amino acids: CASSPETSGRAWETQYF. The complete variable domain, with remaining parts taken from reference TRBV7-2 and TRBJ2-5, reads GAGVSQSPSNKVTEKGKDVELRCDPISGHTALYWYRQSLGQGLEFLIYFQGNSAPDKSGLPSDRFSAERTGGSVSTLTIQRTQQEDSAVYLCASSPETSGRAWETQYFGPGTRLLVL.

This clonotype was observed many times. V gene TRBV7-2 combines with J gene TRBJ2-1; TRBD2 matches at 14 bases. With V trimmed by 5 bases and J by 7 bases, 10 bases remained unmatched. The germline V gene encodes CDR1 SGHTA and CDR2 FQGNSA. The CDR3 length is 17 residues. As DNA, the CDR3 is TGTGCCAGCAGCCCCAGGACTAGCGGGAGGATGATGAATGAGCAGTTCTTC. Translated: CASSPRTSGRMMNEQFF.

The table lists this clonotype with a few counts. The CDR3, as DNA: TGTGCCAGCAGCCCCTTACCGGGACTAGCGGGAGGGTCCTACAATGAGCAGTTCTTC. The encoded protein is CASSPLPGLAGGSYNEQFF. V gene TRBV14 combines with J gene TRBJ2-1, with 16 positions matching TRBD2. The V gene's germline CDR1 is SGHDN and CDR2 FVKESK. V shed 4 bases, J shed 1 base, and the junction held 7 bases outside the gene matches. This CDR3 comprises 19 residues.

This clonotype was seen many times. The rearrangement joins TRBV27 to TRBJ2-3; D call uncertain. V lost 3 bases to trimming and J lost 2 bases, with 12 bases between them. CDR1 and CDR2 from the germline V gene are MNHEY and SMNVEV (reference sequence). The CDR3 contains 15 residues. The CDR3 DNA reads as TGTGCCAGCAGTTTTCTTAATAGTATCACAGATACGCAGTATTTT. It specifies CASSFLNSITDTQYF.

This clonotype was seen a few times. This sequence joins TRBV28 and TRBJ1-2; TRBD1 matches 8 bases. Looked up from germline, CDR1 is MDHEN and CDR2 is SYDVKM. CDR3 length equals 15 residues. V lost 5 bases to trimming and J lost 3 bases; unmatched junction nucleotides: 8. CDR3 DNA: TGTGCCAGCAGTGGATCAGGGGGCCAGGACTATGGCTACACCTTC. This sequence encodes CASSGSGGQDYGYTF.

The sample holds a few counts of this clonotype. The V call is TRBV19, the J call TRBJ1-3; D ambiguous. Per germline, CDR1 LNHDA and CDR2 SQIVND (reference sequence). The CDR3 totals 13 residues. Trimming left V 7 bases short and J 0 bases short, with 7 bases between. The DNA for the CDR3 is TGTGCCAGTACTGAGAGCTCTGGAAACACCATATATTTT. Its protein is CASTESSGNTIYF.

This clonotype turned up a few times. This chain uses TRBV5-4 with TRBJ2-3; 15 nucleotides align to TRBD2. This CDR3 has 18 residues. The V gene's germline CDR1 is SGHNT and CDR2 YYREEE (reference sequence). Trimming took 3 bases from V and 0 from J; bases not matched to a gene: 5. The CDR3 DNA follows: TGTGCCAGCAGCTCCGGGACTAGCGGGAGGACTAGCACAGATACGCAGTATTTT. Translation: CASSSGTSGRTSTDTQYF. Looking up the rest from reference TRBV5-4 and TRBJ2-3 gives the full variable domain: ETGVTQSPTHLIKTRGQQVTLRCSSQSGHNTVSWYQQALGQGPQFIFQYYREEENGRGNFPPRFSGLQFPNYSSELNVNALELDDSALYLCASSSGTSGRTSTDTQYFGPGTRLTVL.

This clonotype was counted between two and nine times. This chain connects TRBV7-9 to TRBJ2-2; D is uncertain. This CDR3 is built from 16 residues. Germline V gene lookup returns CDR1 SEHNR and CDR2 FQNEAQ (reference sequence). V was clipped by 3 bases and J by 0 bases, with 11 bases between them. The CDR3 DNA follows: TGTGCCAGCAGCTTTTATGAAGGACCGAACACCGGGGAGCTGTTTTTT. Translated, it gives CASSFYEGPNTGELFF.

The table lists this clonotype with a few counts. The chain combines TRBV27 with TRBJ2-5; D gene unclear. V was clipped by 0 bases and J by 6 bases, with 8 bases between them. The CDR3 is made up of 13 amino acids. In germline, CDR1 is MNHEY, CDR2 SMNVEV (reference sequence). CDR3 protein: CASSLSARQTQYF. In DNA, the CDR3 is TGTGCCAGCAGTTTATCCGCCAGGCAGACCCAGTACTTC.

This clonotype was counted at least ten times. This rearrangement joins TRBV12-3 or TRBV12-4 to TRBJ2-2; no clear D. The CDR3 totals 13 residues. Deletions cut 6 bases from V and 4 bases from J, with 9 bases between. The CDR3 sequence is CASSRLSTGELFF. CDR3 bases: TGTGCCAGCAGCCGCCTATCCACCGGGGAGCTGTTTTTT.

There are a few counts of this clonotype. The chain carries TRBV19 and TRBJ2-1; TRBD2 aligns across 8 bases. Trimming took 3 bases from V and 6 from J; bases not matched to a gene: 10. Germline V gives CDR1 LNHDA, CDR2 SQIVND (reference sequence). The length of the CDR3 is 16 residues. CDR3 sequence (DNA): TGTGCCAGTAGTATTACACCGGGACTAGGACTCAATGAGCAGTTCTTC. Protein product: CASSITPGLGLNEQFF.

In the case of this clonotype: This likely comes from a read error, as the CDR3 has no conserved phenylalanine or tryptophan at its end. The chain joins TRBV7-6 to TRBJ1-1; perhaps TRBD1 as D (5 bases). From germline, CDR1 is SGHVS and CDR2 FNYEAQ. The CDR3 is 13 amino acids. Trimming stripped 3 bases from V and 5 bases from J, with 10 bases between. DNA for the CDR3: TGTGCCAGCAGCTTTCAGGAGGGGACTGAAGCTTTCTCT. Its protein is CASSFQEGTEAFS.

This clonotype has only a few counts. The chain couples TRBV10-2 to TRBJ1-3; tentative D call: TRBD1 (5 bases). The V gene's germline CDR1 is WSHSY and CDR2 SAAADI. There are 14 residues in the CDR3. V lost 7 bases and J lost 3, with 13 bases in between. CDR3 sequence (DNA): TGCGCCAGCACACGGGGCGCGGATGGAAACACCATATATTTT. Protein sequence: CASTRGADGNTIYF.

This clonotype was counted between two and nine times. V is TRBV27 and J is TRBJ2-3; D might be TRBD2 (6 bases). CDR3 length: 15 amino acids. Germline values: CDR1 MNHEY, CDR2 SMNVEV (reference sequence). Trimming took 2 bases from V and 1 from J, leaving 10 bases between them. CDR3 loop: CASSLMASGTDTQYF. Here the CDR3 DNA reads TGTGCCAGCAGTTTAATGGCTAGCGGCACAGATACGCAGTATTTT.

This clonotype has just a few counts. This chain links TRBV20-1 with TRBJ2-4; perhaps TRBD2 as D (7 bases). The CDR3 loop spans 14 amino acids. The germline V gene has CDR1 DFQATT and CDR2 SNEGSKA (reference sequence). Trimming took off 1 base at V and 5 bases at J, with 12 bases between the two ends. CDR3 region: CSARAWGGQNIQYF. CDR3 nucleotide sequence: TGCAGTGCTAGAGCTTGGGGGGGCCAAAACATTCAGTACTTC.

The chain uses TRBV9 and TRBJ2-1; 10 nucleotides agree with TRBD2. Looked up from germline, CDR1 is SGDLS and CDR2 is YYNGEE. V shed 0 bases and J 6 bases; nucleotides not matched to a gene: 3. The CDR3 length is 15 residues. CDR3 nucleotide sequence: TGTGCCAGCAGCGTAGTTAGCGGGAGGACCAATGAGCAGTTCTTC. This encodes CASSVVSGRTNEQFF.

This clonotype has only a few counts. The chain uses TRBV20-1 and TRBJ2-7; 7 bases align to TRBD2. CDR1 is DFQATT, CDR2 SNEGSKA, per germline (reference sequence). V lost 2 bases and J lost 1; bases outside the gene matches: 5. There are 14 residues in the CDR3. CDR3 nucleotide sequence: TGCAGTGCTAGACGGCTAGCGGATTCCTACGAGCAGTACTTC. Translation gives CSARRLADSYEQYF.

This clonotype was seen many times. This rearrangement joins TRBV7-3 to TRBJ2-3, with 7 bases matching TRBD1. With V trimmed by 4 bases and J by 4 bases, 5 bases remained unmatched. The germline V gene has CDR1 SGHTA and CDR2 FQGTGA. This CDR3 has 14 residues. The CDR3 loop reads CASSSLQGPDTQYF. The CDR3 DNA sequence: TGTGCCAGCAGCTCACTACAGGGGCCAGATACGCAGTATTTT.

This chain connects TRBV11-2 to TRBJ2-3; 13 positions match TRBD2. The V and J ends lost 4 bases and 6 bases, in that order; junction bases with no gene match: 10. Germline-derived CDR1 and CDR2 are SGHAT and FQNNGV. The CDR3 spans 17 residues. CDR3 nucleotides: TGTGCCAGCAGCTCACCGGGACTAGCGGGGAGGCGGGATACGCAGTATTTT. It specifies CASSSPGLAGRRDTQYF.

This clonotype was seen more than once but under ten times. This chain connects TRBV20-1 to TRBJ2-7, with D perhaps matching TRBD1 (6 bases). V lost 7 bases, J lost 0 bases, and 16 bases lay in between. Per germline, CDR1 DFQATT and CDR2 SNEGSKA (reference sequence). CDR3 length equals 14 residues. The CDR3 reads CSVTGHLNSYEQYF. CDR3 nucleotide sequence: TGCAGTGTTACGGGACACCTCAACTCCTACGAGCAGTACTTC.

With respect to this clonotype: A much larger clone lies one base from this, so it may be a read error. The chain has TRBV28 and TRBJ1-3; D is unclear. The germline V gene has CDR1 MDHEN and CDR2 SYDVKM. Deletions cut 6 bases from V and 7 bases from J, with 10 bases between. CDR3 length equals 12 residues. CDR3: CASSRRSNTIYF. CDR3 in DNA: TGTGCCAGCAGCCGTCGGAGCAACACCATATATTTT.

This clonotype was counted only a few times. The V and J genes are TRBV28 and TRBJ1-5, with 7 bases that match TRBD1. V trimming: 4 bases; J trimming: 2 bases; junction bases outside the gene matches: 11. Germline V CDR1 and CDR2: MDHEN, SYDVKM. The CDR3 totals 17 residues. For the CDR3, the DNA is TGTGCCAGCAGTTCCTACTTGACAGGGAATGGCAATCAGCCCCAGCATTTT. Its protein is CASSSYLTGNGNQPQHF.

This clonotype was found a few times. This chain joins TRBV6-5 and TRBJ2-3, with 9 positions matching TRBD1. Germline CDR1 is MNHEY and CDR2 is SVGAGI. V was clipped by 4 bases and J by 3 bases; unmatched bases: 5. This CDR3 has 15 residues. As DNA, the CDR3 is TGTGCCAGCAGTTCTGGACAGGGGAGGACAGATACGCAGTATTTT. It codes for CASSSGQGRTDTQYF.

J is TRBJ2-5 and V is TRBV5-1, with TRBD2 matching over 7 bases. CDR3 size: 16 residues. The junction had 9 bases not matched to a gene; V was cut back by 0 bases and J by 4 bases. Germline V lookup: CDR1 SGHRS, CDR2 YFSETQ. CDR3 sequence (DNA): TGCGCCAGCAGCTTGGACGGCGCGGGGGTCGGAGAGACCCAGTACTTC. It specifies CASSLDGAGVGETQYF.

The genes are TRBV6-2 or TRBV6-3 and TRBJ2-1, with D possibly TRBD2 on 5 matching bases. The germline gives CDR1 MNHEY, CDR2 SVGEGT. This CDR3 has 14 residues. Trimming shortened V by 4 bases and J by 11 bases, and 18 bases separated the two germline ends. As DNA, the CDR3 is TGTGCCAGCAGTTCCCTTAGAGGCGGGCAAAAGCAGTTCTTC. This translates into CASSSLRGGQKQFF.

Only one count was recorded for this clonotype. The rearrangement uses TRBV7-9 and TRBJ2-5; no clear D. Germline values: CDR1 SEHNR, CDR2 FQNEAQ (reference sequence). V was clipped by 8 bases and J by 5 bases, with 18 bases between them. The CDR3 consists of 14 residues. For the CDR3, the DNA is TGTGCCAGCGCCCGATCAGGCTCTGGGGAGACCCAGTACTTC. Translating gives CASARSGSGETQYF.

V usage is TRBV30 and J usage is TRBJ2-1, with 12 positions matching TRBD2. Losses at the gene ends were 3 bases for V and 6 bases for J; bases not matched to a gene: 9. Germline CDR1 reads GTSNPN; CDR2 reads SVGIG (reference sequence). The CDR3 totals 16 residues. The CDR3, as DNA: TGTGCCTGGAGCCCCTCAACTAGCGGGAGGTTCAATGAGCAGTTCTTC. Protein sequence: CAWSPSTSGRFNEQFF.

This clonotype has more than one count but fewer than ten. CDR3: CASSPSAVSGANVLTF. Here the CDR3 DNA reads TGTGCCAGCAGCCCATCGGCGGTATCTGGGGCCAACGTCCTGACTTTC. The V and J genes are TRBV7-2 and TRBJ2-6; no reliable D call. The V and J ends lost 5 bases and 1 base respectively, with 12 bases between them. Germline values: CDR1 SGHTA, CDR2 FQGNSA. The CDR3 consists of 16 residues.

The chain links TRBV12-3 or TRBV12-4 to TRBJ1-1; the D gene is possibly TRBD1 (6 bases). This CDR3 is built from 14 residues. The V gene lost 8 bases and the J gene lost 4 bases, with 17 bases spanning the gap. The CDR3 region is CASGKNREVTEAFF. DNA of the CDR3: TGTGCCAGCGGTAAAAACAGGGAGGTCACTGAAGCTTTCTTT.

This clonotype was seen repeatedly, ten times or more. The J gene is TRBJ2-5, the V gene TRBV20-1; 9 nucleotides agree with TRBD1. V was pared by 0 bases and J by 5 bases, with 10 bases of the junction left unmatched. This CDR3 has 16 amino acids. Looked up from germline, CDR1 is DFQATT and CDR2 is SNEGSKA (reference sequence). The CDR3 bases are TGCAGTGCTAGAGATAGTAGGTTTGGGACAGGGGAGACCCAGTACTTC. Translating it yields CSARDSRFGTGETQYF.

The chain combines TRBV19 with TRBJ2-1, with 9 positions matching TRBD1. The germline gives CDR1 LNHDA, CDR2 SQIVND (reference sequence). The CDR3 is 15 residues long. Losses at the gene ends were 4 bases for V and 7 bases for J; bases not matched to a gene: 8. The CDR3 spells CASSTTGGGWNEQFF. Here the CDR3 DNA reads TGTGCCAGTAGTACAACAGGGGGCGGTTGGAATGAGCAGTTCTTC.